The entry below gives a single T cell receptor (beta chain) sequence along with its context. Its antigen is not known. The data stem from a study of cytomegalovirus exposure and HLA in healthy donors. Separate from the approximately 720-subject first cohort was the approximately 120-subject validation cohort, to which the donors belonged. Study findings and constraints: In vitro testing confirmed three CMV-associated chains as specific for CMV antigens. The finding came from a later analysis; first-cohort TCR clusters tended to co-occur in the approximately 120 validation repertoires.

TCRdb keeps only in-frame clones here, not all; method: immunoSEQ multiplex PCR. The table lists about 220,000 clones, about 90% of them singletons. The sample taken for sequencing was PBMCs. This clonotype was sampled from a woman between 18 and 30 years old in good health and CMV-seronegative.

The CDR3 nucleotides read TGCGCCAGCAGCTTGGGGCAGGGCGGGGGCACAGATACGCAGTATTTT. It is translated as CASSLGQGGGTDTQYF. The chain uses TRBV5-1 and TRBJ2-3, with D maybe TRBD2 (6 bases). The CDR3 has 16 amino acids. V dropped 0 bases and J dropped 1 base, with 12 bases sitting between them. Germline loops: CDR1 SGHRS, CDR2 YFSETQ.